This T cell receptor (beta chain) emerged from a study of blood T cell repertoires in COVID-19. Study-wide background: Acute-phase and convalescent COVID-19 samples originated in the United States, Italy and Spain. T cells, B-cell-depleted T cells, or PBMCs supplied cDNA or gDNA.

In the authors' methods: The assay estimated nucleated cells by amplifying reference gene primers. Profiled with immunoSEQ multiplex PCR; TCRdb holds only in-frame clones, not every one. V, J and clone size derive from that table, while D and trimming were established from the DNA sequence. This table holds 320,000 or so clones, about 90% found once. The participants were between about 18 and 90 years old and came from about two dozen US areas. This CDR3 contains 14 residues. Trimming removed 6 bases from V and 2 bases from J; junction bases left unmatched: 1. The germline gives CDR1 SNHLY, CDR2 FYNNEI.

The receptor was derived from a woman in her 30s who had recovered from COVID-19. Input material: PBMCs or T cells enriched from blood (not recorded which). The gene calls are TRBV2 and TRBJ1-3, with 10 bases that match TRBD1. CDR3 sequence reads: CASRGTGAGNTIYF. The CDR3 nucleotides are TGTGCCAGCAGGGGGACAGGGGCTGGAAACACCATATATTTT.